The T cell receptor beta chain under discussion was sequenced for a study of blood T cell repertoires in COVID-19. Study-wide context: Material from acute and convalescent COVID-19 was sourced from the United States, Italy and Spain. Sources were T cells, B-cell-depleted T cells, or PBMCs; the material itself was cDNA or gDNA.

This CDR3 spans 13 amino acids. Per the germline V gene, CDR1 is MNHEY and CDR2 is SVGAGI. V was shortened by 6 bases and J by 6 bases, with 11 bases between the two germline ends. Original processing notes: Estimated nucleated cell counts came from reference gene primer amplification. Generated by immunoSEQ multiplex PCR, the TCRdb table keeps only in-frame clones and is missing some. For V, J and clone size, that table is used; D and trimming come from the DNA. The table lists 200,000 to 300,000 clones, around 85% of them singletons. The receptor was isolated from a woman aged 60-75 years with active or convalescent COVID-19. Input material: peripheral blood. The V gene is TRBV6-5, the J gene TRBJ2-2, with a weak D call TRBD2 (5 bases). CDR3 coding DNA: TGTGCCAGCAGCCCCTTGAGGGCCGGGGAGCTGTTTTTT. Its translation: CASSPLRAGELFF.